The following is a TCR beta chain sequence with its context. The source of the sample is a study of CD8 T cells in Susac syndrome. TEMRA cells were enriched by FACS, and CD4+ and CD8+ T cells were negatively isolated. About 0.5 to 1 ug RNA was reverse transcribed with random hexamers. The amplification used immunoSEQ multiplex PCR on TCR beta CDR3; it spanned 54 Vbeta and 13 Jbeta. From the immunoSEQ multiplex PCR reads, TCRdb called clonotypes with MiXCR, one entry per CDR3 protein. The repertoire consists of approximately 140,000 distinct CDR3 sequences, with around 86% occurring once and the leading ten covering roughly 0.5%. Sequenced input: CD8+ T cells from PBMCs. This TCR came from a human donor with multiple sclerosis.

In nucleotides, the CDR3 is TGCGCCAGCAGCTTGGCAGTCAGGGGACCTTTTGACGGGGAGCTGTTTTTT. Translating gives CASSLAVRGPFDGELFF. The chain links TRBV5-1 to TRBJ2-2; tentatively, D is TRBD1 (6 bases). Trimming took 0 bases from V and 7 from J, leaving 19 bases between them. The germline V gene has CDR1 SGHRS and CDR2 YFSETQ. This CDR3 comprises 17 residues.